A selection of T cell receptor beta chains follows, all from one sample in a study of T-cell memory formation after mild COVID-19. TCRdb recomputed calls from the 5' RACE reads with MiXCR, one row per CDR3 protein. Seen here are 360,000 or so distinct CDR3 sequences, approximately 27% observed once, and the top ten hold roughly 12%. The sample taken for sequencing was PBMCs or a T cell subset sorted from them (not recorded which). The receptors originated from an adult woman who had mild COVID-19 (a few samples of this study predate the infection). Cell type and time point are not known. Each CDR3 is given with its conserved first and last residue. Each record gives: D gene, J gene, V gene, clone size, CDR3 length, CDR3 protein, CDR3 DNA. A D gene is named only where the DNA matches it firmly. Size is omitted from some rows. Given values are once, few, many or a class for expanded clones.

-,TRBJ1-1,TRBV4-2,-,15,CASSHPGTPDTEAFF,TGTGCCAGCAGCCACCCCGGGACACCAGACACTGAAGCTTTCTTT
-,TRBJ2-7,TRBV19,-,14,CASSFSLSSYEQYF,TGTGCCAGTAGTTTCTCGCTAAGCTCCTACGAGCAGTACTTC
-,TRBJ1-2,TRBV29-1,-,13,CSVPPGGAGGYTF,TGCAGCGTTCCCCCCGGAGGGGCTGGAGGCTACACCTTC
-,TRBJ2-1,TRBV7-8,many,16,CASSLTVGSSYNEQFF,TGTGCCAGCAGCTTAACTGTTGGGAGCTCCTACAATGAGCAGTTCTTC
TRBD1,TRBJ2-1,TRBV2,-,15,CASSPDRGEYNEQFF,TGTGCCAGCAGTCCAGACAGGGGGGAATACAATGAGCAGTTCTTC
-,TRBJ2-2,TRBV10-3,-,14,CAISDLAKTGELFF,TGTGCCATCAGTGACCTAGCGAAGACCGGGGAGCTGTTTTTT
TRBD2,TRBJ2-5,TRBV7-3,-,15,CASSSSGGVLETQYF,TGTGCCAGCAGCTCGAGCGGGGGGGTTTTGGAGACCCAGTACTTC
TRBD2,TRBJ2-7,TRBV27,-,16,CASRGLAGAKTYEQYF,TGTGCCAGCAGGGGACTAGCGGGAGCAAAGACCTACGAGCAGTACTTC
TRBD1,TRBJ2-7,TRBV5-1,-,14,CASRPGQGIHEQYF,TGCGCCAGCAGACCTGGACAGGGGATCCACGAGCAGTACTTC
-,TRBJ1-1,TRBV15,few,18,CATSSEGVGGQLGTEAFF,TGTGCCACCAGCAGCGAGGGGGTTGGGGGGCAGCTAGGAACTGAAGCTTTCTTT
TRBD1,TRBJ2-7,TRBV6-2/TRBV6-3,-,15,CASTHKDRATYEQYF,TGTGCCAGCACCCATAAAGACAGGGCTACCTACGAGCAGTACTTC
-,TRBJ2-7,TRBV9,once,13,CASSRVSGYEQYF,TGTGCCAGCAGCCGGGTGTCCGGCTACGAGCAGTACTTC
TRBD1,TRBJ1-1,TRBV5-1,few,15,CASSLGDRESTEAFF,TGCGCCAGCAGCTTGGGGGACAGGGAGAGCACTGAAGCTTTCTTT
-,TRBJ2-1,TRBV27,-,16,CASNLGTGPSYNEQFF,TGTGCCAGCAACCTAGGGACGGGTCCCTCCTACAATGAGCAGTTCTTC
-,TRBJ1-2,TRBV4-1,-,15,CASSQDRDTAYGYTF,TGCGCCAGCAGCCAAGATAGGGACACCGCCTATGGCTACACCTTC
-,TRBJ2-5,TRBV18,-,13,CASSPRGTETQYF,TGTGCCAGCTCCCCCAGAGGGACCGAGACCCAGTACTTC
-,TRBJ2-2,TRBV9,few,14,CASSNVGHTGELFF,TGTGCCAGCAGCAATGTGGGTCACACCGGGGAGCTGTTTTTT
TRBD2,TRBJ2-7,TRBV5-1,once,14,CASSAWDGGYEQYF,TGCGCCAGCAGCGCTTGGGACGGGGGGTACGAGCAGTACTTC
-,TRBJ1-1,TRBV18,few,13,CASSGGLDTEAFF,TGTGCCAGCTCTGGGGGGCTAGACACTGAAGCTTTCTTT
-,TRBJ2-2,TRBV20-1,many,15,CSARTEGQVTGELFF,TGCAGTGCTAGGACCGAAGGGCAAGTTACCGGGGAGCTGTTTTTT
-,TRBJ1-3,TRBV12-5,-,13,CASGASSGNTIYF,TGTGCTAGTGGCGCCAGCTCTGGAAACACCATATATTTT
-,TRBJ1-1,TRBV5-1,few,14,CASLGGTGNTEAFF,TGCGCCAGCCTCGGGGGTACGGGGAACACTGAAGCTTTCTTT
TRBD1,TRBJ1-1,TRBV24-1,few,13,CATRGQENTEAFF,TGTGCCACCAGAGGACAGGAGAACACTGAAGCTTTCTTT
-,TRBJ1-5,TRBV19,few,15,CASSIGPGSNQPQHF,TGTGCCAGTAGTATCGGCCCAGGTAGCAATCAGCCCCAGCATTTT
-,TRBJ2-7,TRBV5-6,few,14,CASSLEGSYHEQYF,TGTGCCAGCAGCTTGGAAGGGTCCTACCACGAGCAGTACTTC
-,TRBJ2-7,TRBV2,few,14,CASSDFSSSYEQYF,TGTGCCAGCAGTGACTTCTCAAGCTCCTACGAGCAGTACTTC
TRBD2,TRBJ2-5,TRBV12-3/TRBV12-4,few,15,CASSLQRELKETQYF,TGTGCCAGCAGTTTACAGCGGGAGTTAAAAGAGACCCAGTACTTC
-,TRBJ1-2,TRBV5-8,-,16,CASSLSILGSDYGYTF,TGTGCCAGCAGCTTGAGTATTCTGGGAAGTGACTATGGCTACACCTTC
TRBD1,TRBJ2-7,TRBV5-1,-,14,CASSLLRGQYEQYF,TGCGCCAGCAGCCTCTTGAGGGGGCAATACGAGCAGTACTTC
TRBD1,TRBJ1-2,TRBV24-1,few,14,CATSDYEGTDGYTF,TGTGCCACCAGTGATTACGAGGGGACAGACGGCTACACCTTC
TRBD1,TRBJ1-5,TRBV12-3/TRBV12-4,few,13,CASTQGGNQPQHF,TGTGCCAGCACTCAGGGGGGCAATCAGCCCCAGCATTTT
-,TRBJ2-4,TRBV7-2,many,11,CASSTLGPQYF,TGTGCCAGCAGCACCTTAGGGCCCCAGTACTTC
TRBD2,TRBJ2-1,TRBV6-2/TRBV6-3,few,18,CASSYGLAGGGIYNEQFF,TGTGCCAGCAGTTACGGGCTAGCGGGAGGCGGGATATACAATGAGCAGTTCTTC
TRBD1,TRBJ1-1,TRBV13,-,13,CASSHDRAAEAFF,TGTGCCAGCAGCCACGACAGGGCCGCTGAAGCTTTCTTT